Listed below are T cell receptor beta chains from one sample, sequenced in a study of cytomegalovirus exposure and HLA in healthy donors. Clones were read by immunoSEQ multiplex PCR, and TCRdb kept only the in-frame ones, dropping some. Among more than 95,000 clones listed, under 20% were seen once. The sequenced sample was PBMCs. The receptor source for this set is a female donor in good health and CMV-seropositive. The CDR3 runs from the conserved cysteine through the conserved F or W. Each record gives: J gene, V gene, clone size, D gene, CDR3 protein, CDR3 DNA. A D gene is named only where the DNA matches it firmly. For some rows the clone size is stated as once, few or many, or as a class when expanded; others skip it.

TRBJ1-1	TRBV11-2	NA	TRBD1	CASSMRQGSTEAFF	TGTGCCAGCAGCATGAGACAGGGGTCCACTGAAGCTTTCTTT
TRBJ2-3	TRBV28	NA	NA	CASCVAQRGTQYF	TGTGCCAGCTGCGTTGCCCAACGTGGTACGCAGTATTTT
TRBJ2-7	TRBV28	NA	NA	CASSSPGTRRTYEQYF	TGTGCCAGCAGTTCCCCCGGGACAAGGAGGACCTACGAGCAGTACTTC
TRBJ1-1	TRBV30	NA	NA	CAGGRTEAFF	TGTGCCGGGGGGAGGACTGAAGCTTTCTTT
TRBJ2-5	TRBV11-2	NA	TRBD1	CASSLSRGSQTQYF	TGTGCCAGCAGCCTGTCCAGGGGGTCGCAGACCCAGTACTTC
TRBJ2-2	TRBV7-9	few	TRBD1	CASSPGTGGKTGELFF	TGTGCCAGCAGCCCCGGGACAGGGGGTAAAACCGGGGAGCTGTTTTTT
TRBJ2-4	TRBV28	NA	NA	CASSPIMLDKNIQYF	TGTGCCAGCAGCCCCATCATGCTAGACAAAAACATTCAGTACTTC
TRBJ1-2	TRBV5-1	few	NA	CASSLVPGSYGYTF	TGCGCCAGCAGCTTGGTACCAGGGTCCTATGGCTACACCTTC
TRBJ2-3	TRBV29-1	NA	TRBD1	CSVDKGRGLHTDTQYF	TGCAGCGTTGACAAGGGCAGGGGGCTCCACACAGATACGCAGTATTTT
TRBJ1-1	TRBV6-5	NA	TRBD1	CASRFRDREAFF	TGTGCCAGCAGATTCCGGGACAGGGAAGCTTTCTTT
TRBJ2-7	TRBV9	NA	NA	CASSVTGGLSYEQYF	TGTGCCAGCAGCGTCACCGGGGGACTTAGCTACGAGCAGTACTTC
TRBJ1-1	TRBV30	NA	NA	CAWELMNTEAFF	TGTGCCTGGGAACTGATGAACACTGAAGCTTTCTTT
TRBJ2-7	TRBV9	NA	TRBD1	CASSVDGTGSTYEQYF	TGTGCCAGCAGCGTAGACGGGACAGGGTCGACCTACGAGCAGTACTTC
TRBJ2-2	TRBV28	NA	NA	CASRVYGEYTGELFF	TGTGCCAGCAGAGTTTACGGGGAATACACCGGGGAGCTGTTTTTT
TRBJ1-1	TRBV2	NA	NA	CASTRYADSNTEAFF	TGTGCCAGCACTAGATATGCAGATTCGAACACTGAAGCTTTCTTT
TRBJ2-3	TRBV11-2	few	NA	CASSLSGSSTDTQYF	TGTGCCAGCAGCTTAAGCGGATCTAGCACAGATACGCAGTATTTT
TRBJ2-7	TRBV2	NA	TRBD2	CASGREVNEQYF	TGTGCCAGCGGGAGGGAGGTAAACGAGCAGTACTTC
TRBJ2-1	TRBV5-1	NA	TRBD2	CASSWAGTSAYNEQFF	TGCGCCAGCAGCTGGGCCGGGACTAGCGCTTACAATGAGCAGTTCTTC
TRBJ2-1	TRBV21-1	NA	NA	CASSSHRGGEQFF	TGTGCCAGCAGCTCACACCGGGGGGGTGAGCAGTTCTTC
TRBJ1-1	TRBV7-2	NA	NA	CASSLRSLGSAFF	TGTGCCAGCAGCTTAAGATCCCTCGGGTCTGCTTTCTTT
TRBJ2-7	TRBV28	few	TRBD1	CASSRPGQSYEQYF	TGTGCCAGCAGCCGCCCGGGACAGTCCTACGAGCAGTACTTC
TRBJ2-3	TRBV5-6	few	TRBD2	CASSLVAGGTDTQYF	TGTGCCAGCAGCTTGGTAGCGGGGGGCACAGATACGCAGTATTTT